Shown below are 30 T cell receptor beta chains from a single sample sequenced in a study of T cells in Graves' hyperthyroidism and ophthalmopathy. Researchers took RNA transcripts and amplified the TCR beta CDR3 regions from them. TCR CDR3 underwent first-round RT-PCR with the HTBI primer set. Via MiXCR, TCRdb re-called the multiplex PCR reads, giving one row per CDR3 protein. The sample includes 650,000 to 750,000 distinct CDR3 sequences, about 15% of them seen just once. The sample taken for sequencing was blood. These receptors were collected from a young woman with Graves' hyperthyroidism.

In its sample, this clonotype was seen many times. The gene calls are TRBV7-9 and TRBJ2-5; 9 positions match TRBD1. The CDR3 runs to 13 residues. Germline values: CDR1 SEHNR, CDR2 FQNEAQ (reference sequence). Unmatched junction bases numbered 3, after V lost 5 bases and J lost 5 bases. For the CDR3, the DNA is TGTGCCAGCAGCCGGACAGGGGCCGAGACCCAGTACTTC. It encodes CASSRTGAETQYF.

This clonotype was recorded a few times. The chain has TRBV7-9 and TRBJ1-1, with 10 bases lining up with TRBD1. V trimming: 3 bases; J trimming: 5 bases; junction bases outside the gene matches: 6. Germline CDR1 and CDR2: SEHNR and FQNEAQ (reference sequence). This CDR3 has 15 residues. The DNA for the CDR3 is TGTGCCAGCAGCTTCTCTCCGGGACAGGGGACTGAAGCTTTCTTT. Encoded protein: CASSFSPGQGTEAFF.

The chain recombines TRBV5-6 with TRBJ2-5; D uncertain. This CDR3 contains 13 residues. The V gene's germline CDR1 is SGHDT and CDR2 YYEEEE. V dropped 2 bases and J dropped 2 bases, with 7 bases sitting between them. CDR3 in amino acids: CASSFIGQETQYF. For the CDR3, the DNA is TGTGCCAGCAGCTTCATTGGACAAGAGACCCAGTACTTC.

This clonotype showed up just a few times. The rearrangement joins TRBV6-1 to TRBJ2-7, with 13 positions matching TRBD2. The CDR3 is made up of 15 amino acids. With V trimmed by 5 bases and J by 5 bases, 6 bases remained unmatched. From germline, CDR1 is MNHNS and CDR2 SASEGT. In DNA, the CDR3 is TGTGCCAGCAGTCTCAGACTAGCGGGAGGCCACGAGCAGTACTTC. It specifies CASSLRLAGGHEQYF.

This clonotype was detected once. V gene TRBV6-1 combines with J gene TRBJ1-1; the D gene is possibly TRBD1 (5 bases). Germline V CDR1 and CDR2: MNHNS, SASEGT. The CDR3 has 14 residues. Trimming stripped 7 bases from V and 5 bases from J, with 17 bases between. CDR3 sequence: CASKFLQARTEAFF. DNA of the CDR3: TGTGCCAGCAAATTTTTACAGGCCCGGACTGAAGCTTTCTTT.

The table lists this clonotype with many counts. V is TRBV7-9 and J is TRBJ2-7; D uncertain. Looked up from germline, CDR1 is SEHNR and CDR2 is FQNEAQ (reference sequence). The V and J ends lost 1 base and 3 bases respectively, with 10 bases between them. The CDR3 has 14 amino acids. CDR3: CASSLVGKVYEQYF. The CDR3 DNA follows: TGTGCCAGCAGCTTAGTAGGGAAAGTCTACGAGCAGTACTTC.

This clonotype was recorded at least ten times. The chain recombines TRBV11-3 with TRBJ2-1; 8 bases line up with TRBD2. The CDR3 has 14 amino acids. V shed 5 bases, J shed 10 bases, and the junction held 10 bases outside the gene matches. The germline V gene has CDR1 SGHNT and CDR2 YENEEA. The CDR3 here is CASSPGGAGDEQFF. DNA for the CDR3: TGTGCCAGCAGCCCAGGCGGAGCGGGGGACGAGCAGTTCTTC.

There are a few counts of this clonotype. The V gene is TRBV4-1, the J gene TRBJ1-5, with a possible D match to TRBD1 (5 bases). The CDR3 runs 14 residues. V was pared by 2 bases and J by 4 bases, with 9 bases between. Germline loops: CDR1 MGHRA, CDR2 YSYEKL. CDR3 DNA: TGCGCCAGCAGCCAAACGACAGATAATCAGCCCCAGCATTTT. It translates to CASSQTTDNQPQHF.

There are many counts of this clonotype. V is TRBV12-3 or TRBV12-4 and J is TRBJ1-6, with D perhaps TRBD1 (5 bases). The CDR3 spans 17 residues. V lost 2 bases to trimming and J lost 10 bases, with 21 bases between them. CDR3: CASSLITGRFGGSPLHF. CDR3 nucleotides: TGTGCCAGCAGTTTAATCACTGGGCGCTTCGGGGGATCACCCCTCCACTTT.

This clonotype was observed at least ten times. The chain uses TRBV10-3 and TRBJ2-4; maybe TRBD1 (5 bases). Trimming took 3 bases from V and 7 from J, leaving 10 bases between them. Germline V gene data show CDR1 as ENHRY and CDR2 as SYGVKD. CDR3 size: 13 residues. The CDR3 nucleotides are TGTGCCATCAGTGACACGCAGGGCAACATTCAGTACTTC. Protein: CAISDTQGNIQYF.

This clonotype was seen many times. The V gene is TRBV11-2, the J gene TRBJ2-7; D call uncertain. V shed 3 bases and J shed 6 bases, with 6 bases lying between them. CDR3 size: 11 residues. Germline V gene sequence: CDR1 SGHAT, CDR2 FQNNGV. The CDR3 loop is CASSFRVEQYF. As DNA, the CDR3 is TGTGCCAGCAGCTTTCGGGTCGAGCAGTACTTC.

This clonotype came up a few times. V gene TRBV7-9 combines with J gene TRBJ2-1; D remains ambiguous. The CDR3 totals 13 residues. V was trimmed by 7 bases and J by 7 bases, leaving 14 bases between them. From germline, CDR1 is SEHNR and CDR2 FQNEAQ (reference sequence). CDR3 amino acids: CASISFGANEQFF. The CDR3 coding sequence is TGTGCCAGCATAAGCTTTGGTGCGAATGAGCAGTTCTTC.

This clonotype was picked up many times. The chain combines TRBV11-2 with TRBJ2-7; D call uncertain. The CDR3 sequence is 16 residues long. Trimming took 2 bases from V and 3 from J, leaving 17 bases between them. CDR1 and CDR2 (germline): SGHAT, FQNNGV. The CDR3 protein is CASSLISGGHGYEQYF. In DNA form, the CDR3 reads TGTGCCAGCAGCTTAATCTCAGGTGGGCACGGCTACGAGCAGTACTTC.

V is TRBV19 and J is TRBJ2-1; 8 positions match TRBD2. CDR1 and CDR2 from the germline V gene are LNHDA and SQIVND (reference sequence). CDR3 length: 17 amino acids. Trimming took 1 base from V and 8 from J; bases not matched to a gene: 13. CDR3 bases: TGTGCCAGTAGTATAGCGATAGTCGGGAGGGCCGGTCATGAGCAGTTCTTC. It yields the protein CASSIAIVGRAGHEQFF.

This clonotype was detected ten times or more. The rearrangement uses TRBV2 and TRBJ2-1; 13 positions agree with TRBD2. The V gene's germline CDR1 is SNHLY and CDR2 FYNNEI. V was clipped by 8 bases and J by 0 bases; unmatched bases: 4. This CDR3 region has 16 residues. CDR3 bases: TGTGCCAGCTTGGGACTAGCGGGAACCTCCTACAATGAGCAGTTCTTC. Translated: CASLGLAGTSYNEQFF.

This clonotype was seen only a few times. V and J are TRBV5-4 and TRBJ2-1; 8 bases are shared with TRBD2. The CDR3 is 15 amino acids. V trimming: 4 bases; J trimming: 8 bases; junction bases outside the gene matches: 11. In germline, CDR1 is SGHNT, CDR2 YYREEE (reference sequence). This CDR3 is CASSPTGTSMDEQFF. CDR3 bases: TGTGCCAGCAGCCCTACCGGGACTAGTATGGATGAGCAGTTCTTC.

The J gene is TRBJ2-1, the V gene TRBV29-1; no firm D call. Looked up from germline, CDR1 is SQVTM and CDR2 is ANQGSEA. The V gene lost 4 bases and the J gene lost 3 bases, with 10 bases spanning the gap. CDR3 length: 13 amino acids. The CDR3 region has the DNA TGCAGCGTTGCTGGGATGATCTACAATGAGCAGTTCTTC. Residues: CSVAGMIYNEQFF.

There are many counts of this clonotype. This chain uses TRBV7-9 with TRBJ2-5, with D maybe TRBD2 (6 bases). From germline, CDR1 is SEHNR and CDR2 FQNEAQ (reference sequence). V was shortened by 5 bases and J by 0 bases, with 19 bases between the two germline ends. This CDR3 comprises 17 residues. Written as DNA, the CDR3 is TGTGCCAGCAGCCCTGGGACTGGCGGCAAGTACCAAGAGACCCAGTACTTC. Translation: CASSPGTGGKYQETQYF.

This clonotype was counted between two and nine times. The CDR3 does not close with the conserved phenylalanine or tryptophan, likely indicating a read error. The chain uses TRBV12-3 or TRBV12-4 and TRBJ2-5; no clear D gene. This CDR3 contains 13 residues. Trimming left V 8 bases short and J 1 base short, with 11 bases between. CDR3 in DNA: TGTGCCAGCTTGGGTTGGCTCCAAGAGACCCAGTACCTC. Translated: CASLGWLQETQYL.

In its sample, this clonotype was seen a few times. The chain couples TRBV10-3 to TRBJ2-1; 9 bases are a match to TRBD1. The CDR3 spans 13 residues. From germline, CDR1 is ENHRY and CDR2 SYGVKD. V was clipped by 2 bases and J by 8 bases; unmatched bases: 1. The CDR3 is CAISEGQGYEQFF. As DNA, the CDR3 is TGTGCCATCAGTGAGGGACAGGGGTATGAGCAGTTCTTC.

This clonotype has at least ten counts. The genes are TRBV2 and TRBJ2-1; D perhaps matches TRBD2 (5 bases). Per germline, CDR1 SNHLY and CDR2 FYNNEI. This CDR3 is 17 amino acids long. Trimming took off 8 bases at V and 0 bases at J, with 20 bases between the two ends. The CDR3 region is CASRSSTSSSSYNEQFF. The DNA of the CDR3 is TGTGCCAGCCGTTCCAGTACTAGTTCCAGCTCCTACAATGAGCAGTTCTTC.

This clonotype came up many times. The chain is built from TRBV20-1 and TRBJ2-7, with TRBD2 matching 9 bases. This CDR3 has 15 amino acids. V was pared by 4 bases and J by 0 bases, with 7 bases of the junction left unmatched. Per germline, CDR1 DFQATT and CDR2 SNEGSKA (reference sequence). The CDR3 reads CSATASGRSSYEQYF. Here the CDR3 DNA reads TGCAGTGCTACCGCGAGCGGGAGGAGCTCCTACGAGCAGTACTTC.

In this sample, this clonotype turned up many times. The chain employs TRBV11-2 and TRBJ2-1; 7 positions match TRBD2. V lost 2 bases and J lost 3; bases outside the gene matches: 7. Germline V gene sequence: CDR1 SGHAT, CDR2 FQNNGV. There are 16 residues in the CDR3. CDR3 protein: CASSLRLAPGYNEQFF. The CDR3 DNA reads as TGTGCCAGCAGCTTAAGACTAGCCCCTGGCTACAATGAGCAGTTCTTC.

The gene calls are TRBV9 and TRBJ2-3, with TRBD1 matching 11 bases. CDR1 SGDLS and CDR2 YYNGEE come from the germline V gene. The CDR3 covers 17 residues. V was pared by 0 bases and J by 7 bases, with 10 bases of the junction left unmatched. CDR3 DNA: TGTGCCAGCAGCGTAGCTGGACGGACAGGGGGCCTGTATACGCAGTATTTT. Amino acids: CASSVAGRTGGLYTQYF.

This clonotype was seen ten or more times. The V and J genes are TRBV6-1 and TRBJ2-7; D may correspond to TRBD1 or TRBD2 (5 bases each). This CDR3 contains 13 residues. Germline V gene lookup returns CDR1 MNHNS and CDR2 SASEGT. V was pared by 5 bases and J by 7 bases, with 15 bases between. The CDR3 loop reads CASSIGTGREQYF. The CDR3 DNA follows: TGTGCCAGCAGTATTGGGACGGGTAGGGAGCAGTACTTC.

The rearrangement links TRBV6-1 to TRBJ2-7; tentatively, D is TRBD2 (5 bases). Germline lookup yields CDR1 MNHNS and CDR2 SASEGT. The length of the CDR3 is 14 residues. V lost 7 bases, J lost 0 bases, and 13 bases lay in between. The CDR3 DNA is TGTGCCAGCACCAACCCCCGGGACTCCTACGAGCAGTACTTC. Its translation is CASTNPRDSYEQYF.

This clonotype was counted many times. The chain employs TRBV7-8 and TRBJ2-1; 12 positions match TRBD1. Trimming removed 4 bases from V and 4 bases from J; junction bases left unmatched: 2. This CDR3 is built from 15 residues. Germline V gives CDR1 SGHVS, CDR2 FQNEAQ. This CDR3 reads CASSSGQGAYNEQFF. CDR3 bases: TGTGCCAGCAGCTCGGGACAGGGGGCATACAATGAGCAGTTCTTC. Full variable domain (remainder filled in from reference TRBV7-8 and TRBJ2-1): GAGVSQSPRYKVAKRGQDVALRCDPISGHVSLFWYQQALGQGPEFLTYFQNEAQLDKSGLPSDRFFAERPEGSVSTLKIQRTQQEDSAVYLCASSSGQGAYNEQFFGPGTRLTVL.

This clonotype was found many times. This chain connects TRBV5-1 to TRBJ2-7, with TRBD2 identical over 11 bases. Germline CDR1 is SGHRS and CDR2 is YFSETQ. V gave up 2 bases and J gave up 3 bases; unmatched junction bases: 4. The CDR3 consists of 15 residues. The CDR3 sequence: CASSLLAGVYYEQYF. CDR3 nucleotides: TGCGCCAGCAGCTTACTAGCGGGAGTCTACTACGAGCAGTACTTC. The full variable domain, completed using reference TRBV5-1 and TRBJ2-7, is KAGVTQTPRYLIKTRGQQVTLSCSPISGHRSVSWYQQTPGQGLQFLFEYFSETQRNKGNFPGRFSGRQFSNSRSEMNVSTLELGDSALYLCASSLLAGVYYEQYFGPGTRLTVT.

This clonotype was detected a few times. V and J are TRBV3-1 and TRBJ1-4; D is unclear. Germline-derived CDR1 and CDR2 are LGHDT and YNNKEL (reference sequence). The CDR3 totals 15 residues. The V gene lost 0 bases and the J gene lost 7 bases, with 12 bases spanning the gap. This chain's CDR3 is CASSQEYVRGEKLFF. The DNA for the CDR3 is TGTGCCAGCAGCCAAGAGTATGTACGTGGTGAAAAACTGTTTTTT.

This clonotype was recorded many times. The chain uses TRBV14 and TRBJ2-1; D remains unclear. This CDR3 region has 13 residues. Germline V CDR1 and CDR2: SGHDN, FVKESK. Trimming pared 4 bases from V and 4 bases from J, leaving 8 bases between. In nucleotides, the CDR3 is TGTGCCAGCAGCCTCTTCTTGTACAATGAGCAGTTCTTC. Encoded protein: CASSLFLYNEQFF.